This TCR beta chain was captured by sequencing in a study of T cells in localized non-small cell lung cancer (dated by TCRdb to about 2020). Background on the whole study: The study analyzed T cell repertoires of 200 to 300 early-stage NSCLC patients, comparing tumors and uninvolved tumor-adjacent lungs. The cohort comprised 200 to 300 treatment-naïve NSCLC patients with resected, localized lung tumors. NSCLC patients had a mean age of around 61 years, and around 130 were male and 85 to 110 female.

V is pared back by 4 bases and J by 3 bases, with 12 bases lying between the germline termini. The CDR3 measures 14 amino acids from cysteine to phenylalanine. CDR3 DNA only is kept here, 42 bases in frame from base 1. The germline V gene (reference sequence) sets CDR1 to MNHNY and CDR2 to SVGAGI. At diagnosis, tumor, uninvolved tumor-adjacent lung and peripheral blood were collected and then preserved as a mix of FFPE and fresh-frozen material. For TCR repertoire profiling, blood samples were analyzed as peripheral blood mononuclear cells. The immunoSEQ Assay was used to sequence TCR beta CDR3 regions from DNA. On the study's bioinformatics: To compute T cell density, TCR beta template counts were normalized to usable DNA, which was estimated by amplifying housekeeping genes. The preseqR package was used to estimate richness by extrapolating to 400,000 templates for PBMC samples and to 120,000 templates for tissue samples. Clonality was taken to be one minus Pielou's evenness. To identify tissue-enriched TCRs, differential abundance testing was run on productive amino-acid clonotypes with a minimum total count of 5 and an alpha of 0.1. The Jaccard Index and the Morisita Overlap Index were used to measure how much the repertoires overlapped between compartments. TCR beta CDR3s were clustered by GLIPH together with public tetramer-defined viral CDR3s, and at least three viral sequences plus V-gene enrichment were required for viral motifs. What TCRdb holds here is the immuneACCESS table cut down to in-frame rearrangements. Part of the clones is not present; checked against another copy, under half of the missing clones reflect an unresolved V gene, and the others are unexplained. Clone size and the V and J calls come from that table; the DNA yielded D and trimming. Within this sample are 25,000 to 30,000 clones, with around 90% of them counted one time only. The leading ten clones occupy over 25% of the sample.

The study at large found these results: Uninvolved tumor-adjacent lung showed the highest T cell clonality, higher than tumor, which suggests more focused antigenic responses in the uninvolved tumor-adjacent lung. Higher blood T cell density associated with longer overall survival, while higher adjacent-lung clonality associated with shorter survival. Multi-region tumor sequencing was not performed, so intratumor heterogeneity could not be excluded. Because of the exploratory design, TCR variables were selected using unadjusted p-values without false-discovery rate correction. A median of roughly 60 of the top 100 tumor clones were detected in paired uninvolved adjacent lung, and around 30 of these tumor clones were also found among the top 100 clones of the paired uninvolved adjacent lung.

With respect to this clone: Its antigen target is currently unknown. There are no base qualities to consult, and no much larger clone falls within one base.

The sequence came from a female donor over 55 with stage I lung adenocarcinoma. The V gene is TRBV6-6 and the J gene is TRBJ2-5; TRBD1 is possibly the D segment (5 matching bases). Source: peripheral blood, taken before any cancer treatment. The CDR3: CASSFGGAEETQYF. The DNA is TGTGCCAGCAGTTTCGGTGGGGCAGAAGAGACCCAGTACTTC.